The text below deals with one T cell receptor (beta chain). Its antigen is not identified. This record belongs to a study of vaccination effects on CD4 cells after COVID-19. The method was immunoSEQ multiplex PCR; TCRdb's version includes in-frame clones alone and lacks a portion of them. This table holds about 69,000 clones, 74% found once. General study findings and limits: Late in the post-vaccination period, infection-induced and vaccine-induced clones underwent marked clonal contraction.

The CDR3 is 15 amino acids. Germline loops: CDR1 LGHDT, CDR2 YNNKEL (reference sequence). After removal of 5 bases from V and 1 base from J, the junction contained 6 bases not matched to a gene. ViraFEST used viral peptide pools to expand antigen-specific CD4+ T cells before sequencing. The culture ran for less than 12 days, and then CD4+ T cells were isolated. The cohort was immunized with two doses of either the BNT162b2 or mRNA-1273 vaccine. This TCR derives from a human donor who received a COVID-19 vaccine. The rearrangement joins TRBV3-1 (or the pseudogene TRBV3-2) to TRBJ2-3; 7 bases map to TRBD1. The sequencing used CD4+ T cells from PBMCs cultured with HCoV-229E spike peptides, collected after COVID-19 vaccination. CDR3 in amino acids: CASSGQVLGTDTQYF. The CDR3, as DNA: TGTGCCAGCAGCGGACAGGTCCTGGGCACAGATACGCAGTATTTT.